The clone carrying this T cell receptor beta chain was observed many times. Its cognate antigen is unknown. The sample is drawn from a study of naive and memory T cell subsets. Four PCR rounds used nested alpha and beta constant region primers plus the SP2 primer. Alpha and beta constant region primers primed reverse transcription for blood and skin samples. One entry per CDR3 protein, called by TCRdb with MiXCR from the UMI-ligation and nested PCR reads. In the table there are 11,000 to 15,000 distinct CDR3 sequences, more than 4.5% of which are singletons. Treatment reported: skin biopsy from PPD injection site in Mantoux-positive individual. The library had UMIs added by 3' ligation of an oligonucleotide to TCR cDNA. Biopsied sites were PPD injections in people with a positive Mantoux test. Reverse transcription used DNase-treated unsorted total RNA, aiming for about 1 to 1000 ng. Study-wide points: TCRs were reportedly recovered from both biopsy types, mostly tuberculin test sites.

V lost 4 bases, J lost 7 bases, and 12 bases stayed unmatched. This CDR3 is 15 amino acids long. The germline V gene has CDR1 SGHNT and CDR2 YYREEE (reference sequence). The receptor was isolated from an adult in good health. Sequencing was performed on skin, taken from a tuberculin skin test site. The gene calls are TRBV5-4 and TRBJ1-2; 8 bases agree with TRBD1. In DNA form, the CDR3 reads TGTGCCAGCAGCGCTATGGACAGGGCCGCCGGTGGCTACACCTTC. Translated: CASSAMDRAAGGYTF.